This T cell receptor beta chain was obtained from a study of T cell responses to AZD1222 COVID-19 vaccine (dated by TCRdb to about 2021). At the level of the whole study: TCR sequencing covered fewer than 250 trial participants: nearly 210 given two doses of AZD1222 and 26 given two doses of MenACWY control vaccine. Enrollment into the trials was organized by age into subgroups of 18-55, 56-69 and 70-plus years, and those subgroups contained approximately 150, 30 and 60 TCR-sequenced participants, respectively. General conclusions and limits of the study: A significant rise in spike-specific TCR breadth and depth was observed after two AZD1222 doses relative to day 0 and relative to MenACWY recipients. Participants were mostly white British, with more females than males. The authors suggested clonal diversity may have been underestimated. Because no day 14 peak-response samples were available, the repertoires could be characterized only after the peak T cell response. Conclusions about previously exposed vaccinees were limited because only six AZD1222 recipients were SARS-CoV-2 seropositive at baseline. The vaccine-associated CD4 TCRs covered the entire spike protein, and the dominant responses fell in regions 160-218 and 743-854. The 56-69-year group was small, and its depth increase did not reach significance, likely because of low power. Reportedly, almost half of the unique spike-specific TCRs recognized epitopes lying outside the regions that are mutated in the B.1.351 and B.1.1.7 variants.

The CDR3 regions of human TCRbeta chains were subjected to immunosequencing. From the authors' description of their analysis: TCRs in the repertoires were compared against a reference library of SARS-CoV-2-specific TCRs that had been generated with the MIRA antigen-specificity platform. Breadth was defined as the fraction of unique TCRs that were SARS-CoV-2-associated, and depth was defined as the fraction of total T cells that were SARS-CoV-2-associated. Each spike-specific TCR was assigned to its reactive spike region and to a CD4 or CD8 class using the MIRA data. Log10-transformed breadth and depth values were compared by one-way ANOVA with Sidak's multiple comparisons tests. In TCRdb, the immuneACCESS table is reduced to in-frame sequences with V and J assigned. These tables do not hold every clone; where another copy was compared, an unresolved V gene accounts for under half, and the others remain unexplained. The V and J calls and the clone size are those of that table, but D and trimming were determined from the DNA. Counted in this sample were some 86,000 clones; 90% of them appeared once. About 5% of the sample rests with the top ten.

Notes on this clone: Its binding antigen is unknown. Base-call qualities are not available, and no considerably larger clone is one nucleotide away.

The CDR3 runs 13 residues from the cysteine to the phenylalanine. The sequence is cut down to CDR3 DNA, 39 bases in frame from base 1. At the junction V is shortened by 5 bases and J by 5 bases, with 10 bases in between. The germline V gene provides CDR1 SGHVS and CDR2 FQNEAQ. In the paper's terms, the time point label means: about 28 days (+/-7) after the second vaccine dose. AZD1222 recipients with second doses at about 4 weeks or about 12 weeks were pooled, because spike-specific TCR depth and breadth did not differ between schedules. Vaccinee samples were obtained from the UK trials COV001 and COV002, which included a single-blind randomized controlled phase 2/3 trial of AZD1222 (ChAdOx1 nCoV-19) in healthy adults. For TCRbeta chain sequencing, PBMC samples from trial participants were taken at day 0 and at day 28 after the second dose.

Sequenced material: peripheral blood, taken 28 days after the second AZD1222 dose. The TCR sequence derives from an adult who received the AZD1222 COVID-19 vaccine. The chain links TRBV7-8 with TRBJ1-5; TRBD1 might be the D gene, on 6 matching bases. The sequence in DNA is TGTGCCAGCAGCGCCAACAGGGATCAGCCCCAGCATTTT. This translates into CASSANRDQPQHF.